The 12 T cell receptor beta chains in this list originate from one sample, sequenced in a study of T-cell reconstitution after alpha-beta-depleted transplantation in children. Preparation of the TCRbeta library used unique molecular identifiers. In TCRdb, the PCR reads were re-called with MiXCR into one record per CDR3 protein. The data show about 830,000 distinct CDR3 sequences, 15% to 20% seen once. Sequencing used PBMCs, mostly from graft donor cells, obtained 360 days after TCRalphabeta/CD19-depleted stem cell transplant. These receptors all stem from a male patient under 18 who had a stem cell transplant for acute lymphoblastic leukemia, so the T cells may come from the graft donor.

This clonotype was recorded a few times. The rearrangement uses TRBV4-1 and TRBJ2-7; TRBD1 is a possible D gene (6 bases). Trimming took off 0 bases at V and 6 bases at J, with 12 bases between the two ends. Germline values: CDR1 MGHRA, CDR2 YSYEKL. This CDR3 is 14 amino acids long. CDR3 bases: TGCGCCAGCAGCCAAGATCGCCAGGGGAGCGAGCAGTACTTC. This encodes CASSQDRQGSEQYF.

This clonotype was seen more than once but under ten times. The chain uses TRBV20-1 and TRBJ2-1, with a possible D match to TRBD1 (6 bases). Germline V gene sequence: CDR1 DFQATT, CDR2 SNEGSKA (reference sequence). The CDR3 has 16 residues. V was shortened by 0 bases and J by 0 bases, with 12 bases between the two germline ends. CDR3 in amino acids: CSARDQGFISYNEQFF. CDR3 bases: TGCAGTGCTAGAGATCAGGGGTTTATCTCCTACAATGAGCAGTTCTTC.

Many counts were recorded for this clonotype. This chain connects TRBV27 to TRBJ2-2, with D possibly TRBD2 on 5 matching bases. The germline gives CDR1 MNHEY, CDR2 SMNVEV (reference sequence). This CDR3 contains 16 residues. Trimming took off 7 bases at V and 5 bases at J, with 20 bases between the two ends. The CDR3 sequence: CASIPIGVRGTGELFF. The CDR3 region has the DNA TGTGCCAGCATCCCCATCGGAGTCCGAGGGACCGGGGAGCTGTTTTTT.

This chain connects TRBV24-1 to TRBJ2-3, with 14 bases fitting TRBD2. The length of the CDR3 is 16 residues. J lost 1 base, V lost 9 bases, and 5 bases had no gene match. Germline assignment: CDR1 KGHDR and CDR2 SFDVKD. The CDR3 coding sequence is TGTGCCACCGGGACTAGCGGGAGTAGGGGCACAGATACGCAGTATTTT. Encoded protein: CATGTSGSRGTDTQYF.

The V and J genes are TRBV20-1 and TRBJ2-5, with 9 bases lining up with TRBD2. This CDR3 comprises 14 residues. V was clipped by 3 bases and J by 4 bases; unmatched bases: 6. The germline gives CDR1 DFQATT, CDR2 SNEGSKA (reference sequence). The CDR3 sequence is CSASSRTSVETQYF. The CDR3 DNA reads as TGCAGTGCTAGTTCAAGGACTAGCGTAGAGACCCAGTACTTC.

The J gene is TRBJ2-2, the V gene TRBV4-2; 10 nucleotides line up with TRBD2. V was clipped by 4 bases and J by 4 bases; unmatched bases: 6. Germline CDR1 LGHNA, CDR2 YNFKEQ. This CDR3 is 16 amino acids long. The CDR3 spells CASSPSGSLGTGELFF. Written as DNA, the CDR3 is TGTGCCAGCAGCCCTAGCGGGAGTCTCGGCACCGGGGAGCTGTTTTTT.

This clonotype was counted many times. The genes are TRBV11-2 and TRBJ2-2, with D perhaps TRBD2 (5 bases). This CDR3 spans 19 amino acids. Per germline, CDR1 SGHAT and CDR2 FQNNGV. Trimming stripped 1 base from V and 1 base from J, with 19 bases between. In DNA form, the CDR3 reads TGTGCCAGCAGCTTAGTCGGGGTGGGCCGAAGTATGAACACCGGGGAGCTGTTTTTT. This translates into CASSLVGVGRSMNTGELFF.

This clonotype was detected only a few times. The V and J genes are TRBV5-1 and TRBJ2-5; 9 bases line up with TRBD2. The CDR3 is 19 amino acids. Germline V gene lookup returns CDR1 SGHRS and CDR2 YFSETQ. Trimming removed 3 bases from V and 1 base from J; junction bases left unmatched: 16. The CDR3 DNA reads as TGCGCCAGCAGCTCCGGGGATCTAGCGGGATGGTTCGCCCAAGAGACCCAGTACTTC. It specifies CASSSGDLAGWFAQETQYF.

This clonotype turned up a few times. The V gene is TRBV2, the J gene TRBJ1-2; D perhaps matches TRBD1 (6 bases). The germline V gene has CDR1 SNHLY and CDR2 FYNNEI. CDR3 size: 10 residues. V lost 6 bases, J lost 8 bases, and 7 bases lay in between. The CDR3 loop reads CASSTGGYTF. CDR3 nucleotide sequence: TGTGCCAGCAGCACAGGGGGCTACACCTTC.

V usage is TRBV19 and J usage is TRBJ2-1; 7 bases agree with TRBD1. Germline V gene sequence: CDR1 LNHDA, CDR2 SQIVND (reference sequence). The CDR3 contains 16 residues. The V gene end was trimmed by 1 base and the J gene end by 0 bases; junction bases not matched to a gene: 3. CDR3 in amino acids: CASSIARDSSYNEQFF. The CDR3 region has the DNA TGTGCCAGTAGTATAGCCAGGGACAGCTCCTACAATGAGCAGTTCTTC.

This clonotype was recorded a few times. The chain employs TRBV12-3 or TRBV12-4 and TRBJ2-7, with D unclear. The CDR3 is made up of 12 amino acids. Trimming left V 3 bases short and J 3 bases short, with 6 bases between. The CDR3 here is CASSFSVYEQYF. For the CDR3, the DNA is TGTGCCAGCAGTTTCTCGGTCTACGAGCAGTACTTC.

This clonotype was seen a handful of times. The chain couples TRBV20-1 to TRBJ2-3; 7 nucleotides align to TRBD2. Trimming removed 7 bases from V and 6 bases from J; junction bases left unmatched: 10. Looked up from germline, CDR1 is DFQATT and CDR2 is SNEGSKA (reference sequence). CDR3 length equals 13 residues. The CDR3 coding sequence is TGCAGTGGACGGGCGGGAGAAGTCGATACGCAGTATTTT. Translating it yields CSGRAGEVDTQYF.